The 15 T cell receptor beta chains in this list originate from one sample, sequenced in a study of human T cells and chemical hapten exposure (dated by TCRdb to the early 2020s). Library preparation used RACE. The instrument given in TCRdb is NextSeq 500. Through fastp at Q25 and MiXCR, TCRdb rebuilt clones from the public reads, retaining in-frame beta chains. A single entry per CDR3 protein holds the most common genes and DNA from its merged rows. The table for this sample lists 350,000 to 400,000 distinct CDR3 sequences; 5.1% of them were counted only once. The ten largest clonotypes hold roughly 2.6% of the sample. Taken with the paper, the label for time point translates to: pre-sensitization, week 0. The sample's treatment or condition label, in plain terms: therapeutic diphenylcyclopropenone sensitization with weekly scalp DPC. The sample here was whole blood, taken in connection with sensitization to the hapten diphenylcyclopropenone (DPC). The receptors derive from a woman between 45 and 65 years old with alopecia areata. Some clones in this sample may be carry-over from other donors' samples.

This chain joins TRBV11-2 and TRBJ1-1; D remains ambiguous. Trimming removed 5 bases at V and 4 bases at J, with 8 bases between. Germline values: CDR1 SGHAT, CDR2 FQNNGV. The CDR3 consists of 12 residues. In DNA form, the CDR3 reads TGTGCCAGCAGCACTCCCGGCACTGAAGCTTTCTTT. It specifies CASSTPGTEAFF.

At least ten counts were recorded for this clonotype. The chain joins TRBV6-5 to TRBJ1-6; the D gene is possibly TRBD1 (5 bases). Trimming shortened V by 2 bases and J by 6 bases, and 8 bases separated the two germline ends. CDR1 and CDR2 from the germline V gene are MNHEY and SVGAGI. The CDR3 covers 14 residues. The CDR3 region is CASSYPGVNSPLHF. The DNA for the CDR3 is TGTGCCAGCAGTTACCCGGGGGTTAATTCACCCCTCCACTTT.

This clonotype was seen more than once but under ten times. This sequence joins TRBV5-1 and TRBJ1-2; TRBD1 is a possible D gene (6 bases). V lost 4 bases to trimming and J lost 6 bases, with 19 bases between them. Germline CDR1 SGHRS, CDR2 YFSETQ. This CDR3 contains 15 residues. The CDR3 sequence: CASSALTGGGNGYTF. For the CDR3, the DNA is TGCGCCAGCAGCGCCCTGACAGGAGGCGGTAATGGCTACACCTTC.

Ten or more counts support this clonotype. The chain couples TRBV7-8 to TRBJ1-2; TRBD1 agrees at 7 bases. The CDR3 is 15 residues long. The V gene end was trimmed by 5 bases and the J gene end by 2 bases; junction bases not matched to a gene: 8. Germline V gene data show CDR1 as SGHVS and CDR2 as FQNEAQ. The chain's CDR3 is CASSLTSQGNYGYTF. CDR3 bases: TGTGCCAGCAGCCTAACTTCACAGGGGAACTATGGCTACACCTTC.

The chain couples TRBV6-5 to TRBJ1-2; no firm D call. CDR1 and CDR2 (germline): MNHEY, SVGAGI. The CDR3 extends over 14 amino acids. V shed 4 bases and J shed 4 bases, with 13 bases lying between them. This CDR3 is CASSSRGATYGYTF. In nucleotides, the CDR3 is TGTGCCAGCAGTTCCCGAGGTGCAACCTATGGCTACACCTTC.

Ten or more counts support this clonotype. CDR3 DNA: TGTGCCAGCAGTTTTTACCAGGGGTCGAACACTGAAGCTTTCTTT. Translated, it gives CASSFYQGSNTEAFF. The chain links TRBV12-3 or TRBV12-4 to TRBJ1-1; D perhaps matches TRBD1 (6 bases). This CDR3 spans 15 amino acids. The V end lost 3 bases, the J end lost 1 base, and 12 bases lay between the germline ends.

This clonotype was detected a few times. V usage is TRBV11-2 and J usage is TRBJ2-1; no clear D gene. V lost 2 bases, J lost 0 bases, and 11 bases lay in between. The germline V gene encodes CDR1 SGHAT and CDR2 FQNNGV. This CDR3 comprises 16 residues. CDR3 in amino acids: CASSLTFRSSYNEQFF. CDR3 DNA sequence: TGTGCCAGCAGCTTAACGTTCCGGAGCTCCTACAATGAGCAGTTCTTC. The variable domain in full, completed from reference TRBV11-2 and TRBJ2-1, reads EAGVAQSPRYKIIEKRQSVAFWCNPISGHATLYWYQQILGQGPKLLIQFQNNGVVDDSQLPKDRFSAERLKGVDSTLKIQPAKLEDSAVYLCASSLTFRSSYNEQFFGPGTRLTVL.

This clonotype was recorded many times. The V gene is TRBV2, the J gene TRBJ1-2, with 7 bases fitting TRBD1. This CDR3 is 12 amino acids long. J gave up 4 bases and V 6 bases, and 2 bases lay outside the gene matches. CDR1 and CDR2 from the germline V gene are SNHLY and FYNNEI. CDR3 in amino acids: CASRGTAYGYTF. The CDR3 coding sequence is TGTGCCAGCAGGGGGACAGCCTATGGCTACACCTTC.

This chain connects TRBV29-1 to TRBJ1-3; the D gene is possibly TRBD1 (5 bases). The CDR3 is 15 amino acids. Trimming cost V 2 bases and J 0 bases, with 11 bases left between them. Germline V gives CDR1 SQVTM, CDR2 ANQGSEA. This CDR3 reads CSVEQGRSSGNTIYF. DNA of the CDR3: TGCAGCGTTGAACAGGGCCGGAGCTCTGGAAACACCATATATTTT. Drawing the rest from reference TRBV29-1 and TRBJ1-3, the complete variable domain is SAVISQKPSRDICQRGTSLTIQCQVDSQVTMMFWYRQQPGQSLTLIATANQGSEATYESGFVIDKFPISRPNLTFSTLTVSNMSPEDSSIYLCSVEQGRSSGNTIYFGEGSWLTVV.

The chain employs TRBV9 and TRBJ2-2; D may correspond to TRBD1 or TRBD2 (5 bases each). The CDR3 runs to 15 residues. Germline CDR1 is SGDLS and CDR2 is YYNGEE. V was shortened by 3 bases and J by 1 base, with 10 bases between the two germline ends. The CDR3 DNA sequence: TGTGCCAGCAGCGGGGGACCGGAGAACACCGGGGAGCTGTTTTTT. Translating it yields CASSGGPENTGELFF.

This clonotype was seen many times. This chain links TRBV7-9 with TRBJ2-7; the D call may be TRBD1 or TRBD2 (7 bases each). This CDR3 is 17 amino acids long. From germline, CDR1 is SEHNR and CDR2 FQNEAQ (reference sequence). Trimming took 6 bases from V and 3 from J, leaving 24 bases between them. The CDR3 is CASSPHTAGQTFYEQYF. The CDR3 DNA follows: TGTGCCAGCAGTCCCCATACAGCGGGACAGACATTCTACGAGCAGTACTTC.

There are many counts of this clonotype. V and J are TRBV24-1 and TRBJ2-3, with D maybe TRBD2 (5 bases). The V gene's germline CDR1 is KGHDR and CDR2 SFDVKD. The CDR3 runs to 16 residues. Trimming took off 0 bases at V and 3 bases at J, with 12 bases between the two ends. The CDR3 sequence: CATSDLTGIATDTQYF. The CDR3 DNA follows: TGTGCCACCAGTGATTTGACCGGGATCGCAACAGATACGCAGTATTTT.

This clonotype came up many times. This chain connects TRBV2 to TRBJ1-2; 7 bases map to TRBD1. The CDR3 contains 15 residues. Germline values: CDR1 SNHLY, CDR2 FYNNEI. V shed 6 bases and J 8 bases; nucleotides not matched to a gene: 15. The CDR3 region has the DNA TGTGCCAGCAGCTCCTCTTTTGGACAGGATAAGGGCTACACCTTC. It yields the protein CASSSSFGQDKGYTF.

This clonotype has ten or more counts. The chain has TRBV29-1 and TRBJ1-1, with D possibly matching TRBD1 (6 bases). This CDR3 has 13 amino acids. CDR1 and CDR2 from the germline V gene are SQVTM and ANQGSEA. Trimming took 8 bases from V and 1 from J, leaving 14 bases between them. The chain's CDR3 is CSFLQGPNTEAFF. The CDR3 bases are TGCAGCTTCCTCCAGGGGCCGAACACTGAAGCTTTCTTT.

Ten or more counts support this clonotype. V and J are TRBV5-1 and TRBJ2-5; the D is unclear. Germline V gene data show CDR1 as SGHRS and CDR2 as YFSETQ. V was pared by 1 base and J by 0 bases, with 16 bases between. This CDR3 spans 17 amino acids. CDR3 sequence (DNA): TGCGCCAGCAGCTTGTTTAGTGAGGACGGTTACCAAGAGACCCAGTACTTC. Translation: CASSLFSEDGYQETQYF.